A selection of T cell receptor beta chains follows, all from one sample in a study of CD8 T cells in Susac syndrome. TCRdb ran MiXCR on the immunoSEQ multiplex PCR reads and lists one entry per CDR3 protein. This table holds 85,000 to 95,000 distinct CDR3 sequences, roughly 94% found once. The material sequenced was CD4+ T cells from PBMCs. The receptors were gathered from a human donor with Susac syndrome. Each CDR3 is given without its conserved first and last residue. Fields, in order: V gene, clone size, CDR3 protein. Clone sizes are given selectively: once, few, many, or a class where the clone is expanded.

TRBV7-6,.,ASSSTGFEQY
TRBV5-4,.,ASTWPGGDEQY
TRBV28,.,ASRPTGMYGYT
TRBV5-4,.,ASSLMGFSGNTIY
TRBV7-3,.,ASSLQVRSPLH
TRBV20-1,.,SASLTGPGETQY
TRBV27,.,ASSLSLPSGKGTQY
TRBV5-1,.,ASSLDAGRPNSPLH
TRBV2,.,ASSPGSGANVLT
TRBV30,once,AWRPTGVGTGELF
TRBV5-4,.,ASRAQGAGYGYT
TRBV3-1,.,ASSYSGGANTDTQY
TRBV20-1,.,SARSSWVHEQF
TRBV12-5,.,ASGPGREGSYGYT
TRBV3-1,.,ASSQDRTQSREQY
TRBV30,.,ASDRGGYGYT
TRBV12-3/TRBV12-4,.,ASSLATDRYNEQF
TRBV6-5,.,ASKRPGDTEAF
TRBV20-1,.,SARGPGDTQY
TRBV12-3/TRBV12-4,.,ASSLYRDFASNQPQH
TRBV5-4,.,ASSFAVGNTEAF
TRBV5-6,.,ASSKSAGTQY
TRBV24-1,.,ATSDPLAASYNEQF
TRBV14,.,ASSQDIAREQY
TRBV12-3/TRBV12-4,.,ASNPTASGNTIY
TRBV29-1,.,SVGRGTGETQY
TRBV27,.,ASSARRDNTEAF
TRBV20-1,.,SALRRGGETQY
TRBV3-1,few,ASSQGANYGYT
TRBV20-1,.,SAFSGGNEQY
TRBV19,.,ASSTTAGGGYT
TRBV3-1,.,ASRASGGAYEQY
TRBV12-3/TRBV12-4,.,ASSFSQEAPLH
TRBV29-1,once,SVEAYEKLF
TRBV9,few,ASSVKGTTEAF
TRBV2,once,ASRNDRVAGYT
TRBV5-6,.,ASRLELVPGEQF
TRBV29-1,.,SVDLGGREQY
TRBV5-3,.,ARSLSGSGYNEQF
TRBV28,.,ASSTREWETQY
TRBV29-1,.,SARQGETQY
TRBV14,.,ASSQGGRPPNIQY
TRBV27,.,ASAARSSTDTQY
TRBV7-9,.,ASSLGGGNNSPLH
TRBV20-1,.,STKPGQGSGGYT
TRBV19,.,ASSTRTSGYEQY
TRBV20-1,.,SARGTGKSEAF
TRBV4-2,once,ASSPIGPGQLNTEAF
TRBV9,.,ASSFDSGNTIY
TRBV20-1,.,SARPLRLAGGTDTQY
TRBV19,.,ASSIIYRDEQF
TRBV7-2,once,ASSSWDSSYEQY
TRBV30,.,AWSGQGAGGNQPQH
TRBV28,once,ASSLSRNEQY
TRBV4-1,.,ASSHPGPNDQPQH
TRBV11-2,.,ASSLPVYNEQF
TRBV3-1,.,ASSSRDRVSPGQY
TRBV5-1,.,ASSLDTGRTEAF
TRBV12-3/TRBV12-4,.,ASSYQGELF
TRBV30,.,AWSLGDGSQYNEQF